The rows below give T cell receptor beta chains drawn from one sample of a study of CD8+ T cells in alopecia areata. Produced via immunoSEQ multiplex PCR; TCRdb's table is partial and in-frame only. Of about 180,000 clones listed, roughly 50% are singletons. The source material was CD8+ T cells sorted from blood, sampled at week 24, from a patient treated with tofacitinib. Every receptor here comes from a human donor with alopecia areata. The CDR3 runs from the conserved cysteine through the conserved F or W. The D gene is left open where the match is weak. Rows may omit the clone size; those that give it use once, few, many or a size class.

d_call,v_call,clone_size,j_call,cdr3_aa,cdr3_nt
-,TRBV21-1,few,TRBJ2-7,CASSKDRGGEQYF,TGTGCCAGCAGCAAGGACAGGGGCGGCGAGCAGTACTTC
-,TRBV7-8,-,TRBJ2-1,CASSFGEQFF,TGTGCCAGCAGCTTTGGTGAGCAGTTCTTC
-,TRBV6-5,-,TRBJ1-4,CASSEVENEKLFF,TGTGCCAGCAGTGAAGTCGAGAATGAAAAACTGTTTTTT
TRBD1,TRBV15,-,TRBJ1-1,CATSPRDRGEAFF,TGTGCCACCAGCCCCCGGGACAGGGGTGAAGCTTTCTTT
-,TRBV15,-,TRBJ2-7,CATSRDRGREQYF,TGTGCCACCAGCAGAGATCGGGGGAGGGAGCAGTACTTC
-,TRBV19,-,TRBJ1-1,CASSISGNMNTEAFF,TGTGCCAGTAGTATAAGTGGGAACATGAACACTGAAGCTTTCTTT
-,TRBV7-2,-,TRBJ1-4,CASSLGSANEKLFF,TGTGCCAGCAGCTTGGGAAGTGCAAATGAAAAACTGTTTTTT
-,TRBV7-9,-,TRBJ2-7,CASSQDSSYEQYF,TGTGCCAGCAGCCAGGACAGCTCCTACGAGCAGTACTTC
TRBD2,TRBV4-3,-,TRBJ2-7,CASSQDTRGAYEQYF,TGCGCCAGCAGCCAAGATACGCGGGGGGCCTACGAGCAGTACTTC
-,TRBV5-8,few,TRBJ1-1,CASSLGGPEAFF,TGTGCCAGCAGCTTAGGGGGACCTGAAGCTTTCTTT
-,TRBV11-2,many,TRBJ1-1,CASSGPKQAWGTEAFF,TGTGCCAGCAGCGGGCCTAAACAGGCTTGGGGCACTGAAGCTTTCTTT
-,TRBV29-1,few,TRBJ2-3,CSSGGDTQYF,TGCAGCTCGGGTGGAGATACGCAGTATTTT
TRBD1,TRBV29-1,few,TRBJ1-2,CSVRNRGQDYGYTF,TGCAGCGTTAGGAACAGGGGGCAAGACTATGGCTACACCTTC
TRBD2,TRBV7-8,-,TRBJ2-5,CASSSMGLAGMVAETQYF,TGTGCCAGCAGCTCAATGGGACTAGCGGGGATGGTCGCGGAGACCCAGTACTTC
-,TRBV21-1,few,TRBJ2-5,CASLLRKDQVTQYF,TGTGCCAGCCTCCTAAGGAAGGACCAAGTGACCCAGTACTTC
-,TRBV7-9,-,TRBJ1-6,CASRWENSPLHF,TGTGCCAGCAGATGGGAAAATTCACCCCTCCACTTT
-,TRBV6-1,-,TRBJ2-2,CASSDGHHTGELFF,TGTGCCAGCAGTGATGGGCATCACACCGGGGAGCTGTTTTTT
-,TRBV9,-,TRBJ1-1,CASGRGSDTEAFF,TGTGCCAGCGGGCGGGGATCCGACACTGAAGCTTTCTTT
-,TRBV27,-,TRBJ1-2,CASSLGGEVNYGYTF,TGTGCCAGCAGTTTGGGGGGAGAGGTTAACTATGGCTACACCTTC
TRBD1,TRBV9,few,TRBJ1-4,CASSVAGGGEKLFF,TGTGCCAGCAGCGTAGCAGGGGGCGGTGAAAAACTGTTTTTT
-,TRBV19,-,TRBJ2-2,CASKQEINTGELFF,TGTGCCAGTAAGCAGGAGATTAACACCGGGGAGCTGTTTTTT
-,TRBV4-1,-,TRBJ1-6,CASSQDWGSPLHF,TGCGCCAGCAGCCAAGACTGGGGATCACCCCTCCACTTT
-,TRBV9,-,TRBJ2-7,CASSPRDSGYEQYF,TGTGCCAGCAGCCCTCGGGACAGCGGGTACGAGCAGTACTTC
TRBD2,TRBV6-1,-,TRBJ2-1,CASSEGLAGAGEQFF,TGTGCCAGCAGTGAGGGACTAGCGGGGGCGGGTGAGCAGTTCTTC
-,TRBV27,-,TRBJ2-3,CASRERGDTQYF,TGTGCCAGCCGGGAACGCGGGGATACGCAGTATTTT
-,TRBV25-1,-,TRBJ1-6,CASGTGTHSPLHF,TGTGCCAGCGGAACAGGGACTCATTCACCCCTCCACTTT
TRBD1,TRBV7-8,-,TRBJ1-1,CASSIGTALDTEAFF,TGTGCCAGCAGCATTGGGACAGCCCTGGACACTGAAGCTTTCTTT
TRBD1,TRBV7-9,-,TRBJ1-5,CASPSHRGGNQPQHF,TGTGCCAGCCCTTCCCACAGGGGAGGCAATCAGCCCCAGCATTTT
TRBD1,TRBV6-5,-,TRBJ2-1,CASSYSTGDNEQFF,TGTGCCAGCAGTTACTCCACAGGGGACAATGAGCAGTTCTTC
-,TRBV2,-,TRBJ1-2,CATKADGIYGYTF,TGTGCCACCAAAGCAGACGGGATATATGGCTACACCTTC
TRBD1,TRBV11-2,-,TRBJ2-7,CASSLTDRDSYEQYF,TGTGCCAGCAGCCTAACCGACAGGGATTCCTACGAGCAGTACTTC
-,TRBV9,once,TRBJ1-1,CASSVSGNTEAFF,TGTGCCAGCAGCGTCTCAGGGAACACTGAAGCTTTCTTT